Many counts were recorded for the clone carrying this T cell receptor beta chain. Trimming pared 5 bases from V and 3 bases from J, leaving 23 bases between. This CDR3 has 17 residues. Germline CDR1 DFQATT, CDR2 SNEGSKA (reference sequence). TCR beta CDR3 regions were amplified from RNA. RT-PCR in the first round (using the HTBI primer set) targeted the TCR CDR3. TCRdb recomputed calls from the multiplex PCR reads with MiXCR, one row per CDR3 protein. Of approximately 410,000 distinct CDR3 sequences in the sample, around 13% were seen once. This specimen belongs to a study of T cells in Graves' hyperthyroidism and ophthalmopathy. Exclusion of patients followed from uncontrolled infection, other autoimmune disease, pregnancy or lactation.

This TCR was sampled from a woman aged 18-29 years with Graves' hyperthyroidism. The chain is built from TRBV20-1 and TRBJ1-5; D not resolved. Material: blood. This chain's CDR3 is CSAPHRAGGGFNQPQHF. The CDR3 DNA reads TGCAGTGCTCCCCACCGCGCGGGCGGAGGATTCAATCAGCCCCAGCATTTT.